This T cell receptor beta chain was identified in a study of T cell responses to AZD1222 COVID-19 vaccine. The study's findings and limits: CD4 TCRs associated with vaccination spanned spike, dominating at 160-218 and 743-854. Sampling captured repertoires only after the peak T cell response. Of the AZD1222 recipients, only 5 to 7 were seropositive at baseline.

Concerning this clone itself: What it recognizes is unknown.

Germline CDR1 reads KGHDR; CDR2 reads SFDVKD. Trimming took 4 bases from V and 4 from J; bases not matched to a gene: 8. CDR3 length: 16 residues. The repertoire was sequenced with immunoSEQ multiplex PCR; TCRdb's copy has only in-frame clones and lacks some. The sample lists approximately 91,000 clones, approximately 90% occurring once. The chain combines TRBV24-1 with TRBJ2-1; 8 bases agree with TRBD2. The source material was peripheral blood, sampled 28 days after the second AZD1222 dose. This receptor was taken from an adult who received the AZD1222 COVID-19 vaccine. CDR3 nucleotides: TGTGCCACCAGTGAATGGGTAGCGGGATCTTACAATGAGCAGTTCTTC. Residues: CATSEWVAGSYNEQFF.